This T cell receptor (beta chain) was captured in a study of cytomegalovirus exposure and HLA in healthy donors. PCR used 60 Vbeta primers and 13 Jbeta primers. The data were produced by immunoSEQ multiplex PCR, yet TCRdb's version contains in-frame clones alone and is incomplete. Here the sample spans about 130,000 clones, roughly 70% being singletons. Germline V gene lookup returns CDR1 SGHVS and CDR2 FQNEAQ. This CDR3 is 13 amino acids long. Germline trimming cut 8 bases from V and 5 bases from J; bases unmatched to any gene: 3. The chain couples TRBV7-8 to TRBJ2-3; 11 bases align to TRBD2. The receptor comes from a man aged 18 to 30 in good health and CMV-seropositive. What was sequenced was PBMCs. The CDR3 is CASLGLAEDTQYF. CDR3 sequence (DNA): TGTGCCAGCCTGGGACTAGCGGAAGATACGCAGTATTTT.